Listed here are 3 T cell receptor beta chains from one sample, sequenced in a study of T-cell memory formation after mild COVID-19. Each CDR3 protein gets one entry after TCRdb re-called the 5' RACE reads with MiXCR. The sample has around 200,000 distinct CDR3 sequences, under 30% seen once. Sequenced input: PBMCs or a T cell subset sorted from them (not recorded which). The receptors here all came from an adult woman who had mild COVID-19 (a few samples of this study predate the infection). Cell type and time point are not known.

This clonotype was seen a handful of times. The chain combines TRBV12-3 or TRBV12-4 with TRBJ2-7; 7 nucleotides align to TRBD1. J was trimmed by 0 bases and V by 7 bases; bases with no gene match: 9. The CDR3 consists of 15 residues. CDR3 loop: CASTNSWDSSYEQYF. For the CDR3, the DNA is TGTGCCAGCACGAATTCGTGGGACAGCTCCTACGAGCAGTACTTC.

This clonotype was observed a few times. The chain has TRBV24-1 and TRBJ2-5, with D possibly matching TRBD1 (6 bases). The V gene lost 2 bases and the J gene lost 4 bases, with 16 bases spanning the gap. CDR1 and CDR2 from the germline V gene are KGHDR and SFDVKD. The CDR3 totals 16 residues. The CDR3 nucleotides read TGTGCCACCAGTGATTCATCCCCTCAGGGGTCAGAGACCCAGTACTTC. Residues: CATSDSSPQGSETQYF.

The genes are TRBV15 and TRBJ2-7; tentatively, D is TRBD1 (6 bases). Trimming left V 2 bases short and J 7 bases short, with 15 bases between. The CDR3 runs 14 residues. Germline CDR1 LNHNV, CDR2 YYDKDF (reference sequence). CDR3 region: CATSRYRVSGEQYF. The CDR3 bases are TGTGCCACCAGCAGATACAGGGTTTCCGGGGAGCAGTACTTC.